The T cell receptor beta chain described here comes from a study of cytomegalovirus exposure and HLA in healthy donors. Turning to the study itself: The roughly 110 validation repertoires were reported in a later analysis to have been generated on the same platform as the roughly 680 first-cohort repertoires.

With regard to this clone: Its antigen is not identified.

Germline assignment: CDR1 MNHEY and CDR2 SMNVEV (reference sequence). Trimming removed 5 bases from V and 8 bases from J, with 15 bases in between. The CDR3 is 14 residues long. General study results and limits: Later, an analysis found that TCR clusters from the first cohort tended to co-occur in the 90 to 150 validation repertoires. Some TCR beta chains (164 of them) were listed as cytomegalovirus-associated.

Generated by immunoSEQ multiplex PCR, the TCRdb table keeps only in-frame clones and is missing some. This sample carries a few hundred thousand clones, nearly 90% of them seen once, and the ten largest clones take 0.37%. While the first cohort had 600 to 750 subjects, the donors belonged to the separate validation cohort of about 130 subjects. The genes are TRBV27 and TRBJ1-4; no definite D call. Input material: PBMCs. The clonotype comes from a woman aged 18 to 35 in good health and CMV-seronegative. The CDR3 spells CASSPLENNEKLFF. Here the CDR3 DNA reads TGTGCCAGCAGTCCCCTGGAGAATAACGAAAAACTGTTTTTT.